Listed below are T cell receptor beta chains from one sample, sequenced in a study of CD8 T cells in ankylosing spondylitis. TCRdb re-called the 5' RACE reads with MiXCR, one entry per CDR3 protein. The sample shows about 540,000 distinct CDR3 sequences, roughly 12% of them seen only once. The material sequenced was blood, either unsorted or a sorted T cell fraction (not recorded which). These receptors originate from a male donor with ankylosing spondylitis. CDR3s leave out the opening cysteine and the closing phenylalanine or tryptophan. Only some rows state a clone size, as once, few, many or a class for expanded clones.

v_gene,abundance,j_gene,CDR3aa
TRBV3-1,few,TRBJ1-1,ASSQVPGGEAF
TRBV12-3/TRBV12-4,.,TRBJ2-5,ASSLKEDQY
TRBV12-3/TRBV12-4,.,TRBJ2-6,ASSLPTGANVLT
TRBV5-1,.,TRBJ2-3,ASSLEVRSTDTQY
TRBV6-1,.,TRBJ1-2,ASSPRRVARTYGYT
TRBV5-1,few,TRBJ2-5,ASSPTAGGRETQY
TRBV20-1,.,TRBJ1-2,SALRGNGYT
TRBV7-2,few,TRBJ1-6,ASSLAGGRNSPLH
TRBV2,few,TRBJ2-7,ASSLGGRDSVLN
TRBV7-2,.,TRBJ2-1,ASSSNRATGAEQF
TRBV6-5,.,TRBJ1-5,ASRLGGNNQPQH
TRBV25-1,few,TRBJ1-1,ASSEPNRGNTEAF
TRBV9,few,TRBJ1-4,ASSAGNRGGNEKLF
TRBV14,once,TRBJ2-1,ASSSQQGTAGGEQF
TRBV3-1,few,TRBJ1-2,ASSQLGDRLGYT
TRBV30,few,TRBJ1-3,AWREQGGNTIY
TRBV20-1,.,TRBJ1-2,SAPTPSYGYT
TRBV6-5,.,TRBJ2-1,ASSYPGTGDSEQF
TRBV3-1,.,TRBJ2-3,ASSATSGRTDTQY
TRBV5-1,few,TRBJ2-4,ASSQSTSGANIQY
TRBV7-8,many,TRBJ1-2,ASSLGGGSGYGYT
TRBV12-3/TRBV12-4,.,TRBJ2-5,ASSIVETQY
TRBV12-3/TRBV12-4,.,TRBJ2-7,ASSFLSGRTAYEQY
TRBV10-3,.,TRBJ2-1,AISLSVDEQF
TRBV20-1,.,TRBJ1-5,SARDPGSENQPQH
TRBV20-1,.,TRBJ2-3,SAPHTWGGTDTQY
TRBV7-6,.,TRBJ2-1,ASSLLGAGSYNEQF